A selection of T cell receptor beta chains follows, all from one sample in a study of cytotoxic CD8 clonotypes in ibrutinib-treated CLL. Produced via immunoSEQ multiplex PCR; TCRdb's table is partial and in-frame only. Among over 200,000 clones listed, 60% to 80% were seen once. The sample here was PBMCs, taken after 12 months of ibrutinib treatment. The receptors come from a human donor with chronic lymphocytic leukemia. Each CDR3 is given with its conserved first and last residue. A D gene is named only where the DNA matches it firmly. Only some rows state a clone size, as once, few, many or a class for expanded clones.

J gene | CDR3 length | clone size | V gene | D gene | CDR3 DNA | CDR3 protein
TRBJ2-5 | 16 | few | TRBV5-6 | - | TGTGCCAGCAGCTGGGGTAGGGGATCGGCAGGAGAGACCCAGTACTTC | CASSWGRGSAGETQYF
TRBJ1-1 | 13 | few | TRBV6-1 | - | TGTGCCAGCAGGATTGGGTTGAACACTGAAGCTTTCTTT | CASRIGLNTEAFF
TRBJ2-3 | 17 | - | TRBV18 | TRBD2 | TGTGCCAGCTCCACGGTGGCTAGCGGGGGCCGCACAGATACGCAGTATTTT | CASSTVASGGRTDTQYF
TRBJ1-3 | 15 | - | TRBV6-1 | - | TGTGCCAGCAGTGAGGCCCAGGGGCCTGGAAACACCATATATTTT | CASSEAQGPGNTIYF
TRBJ2-2 | 14 | few | TRBV30 | - | TGTGCCTGGAGCTTATCACCGCGGACCGGGGAGCTGTTTTTT | CAWSLSPRTGELFF
TRBJ1-1 | 14 | - | TRBV7-2 | - | TGTGCCAGCAGCCTTGGACGGGGGGGCACTGAAGCTTTCTTT | CASSLGRGGTEAFF
TRBJ1-1 | 11 | - | TRBV7-9 | - | TGTGCCAGCAGCTTAGTGGACTCAGCTTTCTTT | CASSLVDSAFF
TRBJ2-4 | 17 | - | TRBV15 | - | TGTGCCACCAGCAGAGATCACGGGGGCCTAGCCAAAAACATTCAGTACTTC | CATSRDHGGLAKNIQYF
TRBJ1-1 | 14 | - | TRBV2 | - | TGTGCCAGCAGTCTCGACAGGCAAGACACCGAAGCTTTCTTT | CASSLDRQDTEAFF
TRBJ2-2 | 13 | - | TRBV9 | - | TGTGCCAGCAGCGTATTCCTGACCGGGGAGCTGTTTTTT | CASSVFLTGELFF
TRBJ2-3 | 15 | - | TRBV18 | TRBD2 | TGTGCCAGCTCACCACCGAGCGGGGGGGGAGATACGCAGTATTTT | CASSPPSGGGDTQYF
TRBJ1-1 | 11 | - | TRBV6-6 | - | TGTGCCAGCGGGGGTAACACTGAAGCTTTCTTT | CASGGNTEAFF
TRBJ1-4 | 13 | - | TRBV29-1 | - | TGCAGCGTTGTAGGGGGGACTAATGAAAAACTGTTTTTT | CSVVGGTNEKLFF
TRBJ1-1 | 13 | - | TRBV30 | - | TGTGCCTGGAGGAGGGACCAGGCCACTGAAGCTTTCTTT | CAWRRDQATEAFF
TRBJ1-1 | 17 | - | TRBV7-9 | TRBD1 | TGTGCCAGCAGCCGCAGACAGGGGGTGTCTTGGGACACTGAAGCTTTCTTT | CASSRRQGVSWDTEAFF
TRBJ1-4 | 15 | - | TRBV30 | - | TGTGCCTGGAGCCACATGTTGTCAACTAATGAAAAACTGTTTTTT | CAWSHMLSTNEKLFF
TRBJ1-2 | 13 | few | TRBV6-5 | - | TGTGCCAGCAGTCGAACAGGGTCGGATGGCTACACCTTC | CASSRTGSDGYTF
TRBJ1-2 | 12 | - | TRBV5-1 | - | TGCGCCAGCAGCTTGTTAAGTCATGGCTACACCTTC | CASSLLSHGYTF
TRBJ2-1 | 15 | - | TRBV2 | TRBD2 | TGTGCCAGCAGTGAAGCTCGGGTAGCGGGGCAGGAGCAGTTCTTC | CASSEARVAGQEQFF
TRBJ2-7 | 16 | - | TRBV5-1 | - | TGCGCCAGCAGCGCCACCGGATTAGCAGGCTCCTACGAGCAGTACTTC | CASSATGLAGSYEQYF
TRBJ2-2 | 16 | few | TRBV18 | - | TGTGCCAGCTCACCGATAGCGCCCGGGAACACCGGGGAGCTGTTTTTT | CASSPIAPGNTGELFF
TRBJ2-1 | 16 | - | TRBV7-8 | TRBD2 | TGTGCCAGCAGCTCTGGACTAGCGGGAGGGAGGGATGAGCAGTTCTTC | CASSSGLAGGRDEQFF
TRBJ1-6 | 16 | few | TRBV27 | - | TGTGCCAGCAGTTTGCGTCCGAGCTCCTATAATTCACCCCTCCACTTT | CASSLRPSSYNSPLHF
TRBJ2-3 | 14 | once | TRBV18 | - | TGTGCCAGCTCACCGGGCAGGAGCACAGATACGCAGTATTTT | CASSPGRSTDTQYF
TRBJ2-3 | 17 | many | TRBV4-1 | - | TGCGCCAGCAGCCAAGCCTACAGTCGAGACCCTACGGATACGCAGTATTTT | CASSQAYSRDPTDTQYF
TRBJ1-6 | 18 | few | TRBV4-1 | - | TGCGCCAGCAGCCAAGATCTGGGGAGAAGCTCCTATAATTCACCCCTCCACTTT | CASSQDLGRSSYNSPLHF
TRBJ2-2 | 16 | - | TRBV7-2 | TRBD1 | TGTGCCAGCAGGCACCGGGACAGGGGTAACACCGGGGAGCTGTTTTTT | CASRHRDRGNTGELFF